This TCR beta chain was identified during a study of blood T cell repertoires in COVID-19. V lost 7 bases and J lost 2; bases outside the gene matches: 2. Per germline, CDR1 MDHEN and CDR2 SYDVKM. CDR3 length: 13 residues. TCRdb's copy holds only in-frame clones and misses some; the assay was immunoSEQ multiplex PCR. The sample records around 100,000 clones, around 83% being singletons. The rearrangement links TRBV28 to TRBJ1-5; TRBD1 agrees at 7 bases. Sequenced input: peripheral blood. This receptor was identified in a man in his 70s with acute or convalescent COVID-19. CDR3 in amino acids: CASKGGGNQPQHF. The CDR3, as DNA: TGTGCCAGCAAAGGGGGCGGCAATCAGCCCCAGCATTTT. The variable domain in full, with the rest retrieved from reference TRBV28 and TRBJ1-5, is DVKVTQSSRYLVKRTGEKVFLECVQDMDHENMFWYRQDPGLGLRLIYFSYDVKMKEKGDIPEGYSVSREKKERFSLILESASTNQTSMYLCASKGGGNQPQHFGDGTRLSIL.